These T cell receptor beta chains were read from a single sample in a study of OX40 agonist ivuxolimab in advanced cancers. Libraries were prepared by immunoSEQ multiplex PCR; TCRdb keeps only in-frame clonotypes and omits some of them. The table lists around 73,000 clones, around 90% of them singletons. Sequences were derived from CD4+ or CD8+ T cells sorted from blood, sampled in a trial of the OX40 agonist ivuxolimab. These receptors came from an adult with an advanced solid tumor such as melanoma, head and neck, liver or kidney cancer. Both conserved end residues are part of each CDR3. The order of the fields is J gene, clone size, D gene, V gene, CDR3 DNA, CDR3 protein. The D gene is left open where the match is weak. Clone size is stated in some rows and not others, as once, few, many or a class when expanded.

TRBJ2-1 - TRBD2 TRBV19 TGTGCCAGTAGTGCCACCCCGGGACTAGGCTTCAATGAGCAGTTCTTC CASSATPGLGFNEQFF
TRBJ1-5 - TRBD1 TRBV2 TGTGCCAGCAGCCCCCCCGGGACAGGGCTTAGCAATCAGCCCCAGCATTTT CASSPPGTGLSNQPQHF
TRBJ2-2 - - TRBV19 TGTGCCAGTAGTAACGGGGGGCGTGTACGGACCGGGGAGCTGTTTTTT CASSNGGRVRTGELFF
TRBJ2-5 - TRBD2 TRBV5-4 TGTGCCAGCAGCTTCCTCCTAGCGGGGGTTGGGAGAGAGACCCAGTACTTC CASSFLLAGVGRETQYF
TRBJ2-7 - - TRBV2 TGTGCCAGCGGGGGCTCCTACGAGCAGTACTTC CASGGSYEQYF
TRBJ2-7 - TRBD2 TRBV5-4 TGTGCCAGCAGCCGACCGGGACTAGCGGCGGAGCAGTACTTC CASSRPGLAAEQYF
TRBJ2-2 - TRBD1 TRBV11-2 TGTGCCAGCAGCTTAGGTGACAGGGCCGGGGAGCTGTTTTTT CASSLGDRAGELFF
TRBJ2-5 once - TRBV6-5 TGTGCCAGCAGGAACAGGGTGGGGGAGACCCAGTACTTC CASRNRVGETQYF
TRBJ2-1 - - TRBV5-1 TGCGCCAGCAGCTTTGGCCATCTCGAGTATGGGGGTTTGTATGAGCAGTTCTTC CASSFGHLEYGGLYEQFF
TRBJ2-1 - - TRBV7-8 TGTGCCAGCAGCCCCAGGTATGAGCAGTTCTTC CASSPRYEQFF
TRBJ1-5 once - TRBV27 TGTGCCAGCAGTTTATCTATGGGGATGGAGCCCCAGCATTTT CASSLSMGMEPQHF
TRBJ1-2 - - TRBV11-2 TGTGCCAGCAGGGCCGGGAGAGGGCAAGGCTACACCTTC CASRAGRGQGYTF
TRBJ1-4 many - TRBV27 TGTGCCAGCAGTTGGGGTGGTGAAAAACTGTTTTTT CASSWGGEKLFF
TRBJ1-6 - - TRBV2 TGTGCCAGCATGGGCCGCAGCTCCTATAATTCACCCCTCCACTTT CASMGRSSYNSPLHF
TRBJ2-3 - TRBD2 TRBV11-3 TGTGCCAGCAGCCCGCGGGAGGCCGGCACAGATACGCAGTATTTT CASSPREAGTDTQYF
TRBJ2-3 - - TRBV9 TGTGCCAGCAGCCCCGGGGATACGCAGTATTTT CASSPGDTQYF
TRBJ1-1 - - TRBV7-9 TGTGCCAGCAGCAAGGGACGGATAGTGAACACTGAAGCTTTCTTT CASSKGRIVNTEAFF
TRBJ1-2 - - TRBV6-1 TGTGCCAGCGGACGACAGATCCACACCTTC CASGRQIHTF
TRBJ2-7 - - TRBV27 TGTGCCAGCACCCTGGACAGACGAACCTACGAGCAGTACTTC CASTLDRRTYEQYF
TRBJ2-7 - - TRBV4-1 TGCGCCAGCAGCCACCAGACCGGGGAGAGGGACGAGCAGTACTTC CASSHQTGERDEQYF
TRBJ2-1 once TRBD2 TRBV13 TGTGCCAGCAGCTTAACTAGCGGGAAAATACTTGAGCAGTTCTTC CASSLTSGKILEQFF
TRBJ2-7 - - TRBV7-9 TGTGCCAGCAGCTTAGCGGTAAAGTACGAGCAGTACTTC CASSLAVKYEQYF
TRBJ2-7 - - TRBV7-6 TGTGCCAGCAGCCTGGACGGCGAGCAGTACTTC CASSLDGEQYF
TRBJ1-5 - - TRBV19 TGTGCCAGTATGAATACCGTTGGTTATCAGCCCCAGCATTTT CASMNTVGYQPQHF
TRBJ2-1 - - TRBV4-1 TGCGCCAGCAGCCAAGGAAACTACGACAATGAGCAGTTCTTC CASSQGNYDNEQFF
TRBJ2-1 once - TRBV5-4 TGTGCCACAGGGGACGACTACAATGAGCAGTTCTTC CATGDDYNEQFF
TRBJ2-2 - - TRBV11-2 TGTGCCAGCAGACAAGGCCCTGGCACCGGGGAGCTGTTTTTT CASRQGPGTGELFF
TRBJ2-7 - TRBD2 TRBV7-9 TGTGCCAGCAGCCCCCCGGGACTAGCGGGAGGCGAGCAGTACTTC CASSPPGLAGGEQYF
TRBJ1-1 - - TRBV29-1 TGCAGCGTTCAGTCTAGGAACACTGAAGCTTTCTTT CSVQSRNTEAFF
TRBJ2-7 - - TRBV19 TGTGCCAGTAGTATAGATCTACGCGGGGTCTACGAGCAGTACTTC CASSIDLRGVYEQYF
TRBJ2-5 - - TRBV28 TGTGCCAGCAGTTTATTCGGGGGCTCAGAGACCCAGTACTTC CASSLFGGSETQYF
TRBJ1-1 - - TRBV15 TGTGCCACCAGCTATTCGCACGCCGAAGCTTTCTTT CATSYSHAEAFF
TRBJ2-2 once - TRBV19 TGTGCCAGTAGTGTCGGGCCCCCAAGGGTGTTTTTT CASSVGPPRVFF
TRBJ2-7 - TRBD1 TRBV27 TGTGCCAGCAGTACTCGACAGGGTTCCTACGAGCAGTACTTC CASSTRQGSYEQYF
TRBJ2-2 - - TRBV7-6 TGTGCCAGCAGCTTAGTGGGGGGCGCGTCCGGGGAGCTGTTTTTT CASSLVGGASGELFF
TRBJ1-1 - - TRBV4-2 TGTGCCAGCAGCCAAGATGTGGCAGGGGTCGCCTTGGCAGCTTTCTTT CASSQDVAGVALAAFF
TRBJ2-2 - TRBD1 TRBV28 TGTGCCAGCGGACAGGGGAACACCGGGGAGCTGTTTTTT CASGQGNTGELFF
TRBJ1-2 - - TRBV2 TGTGCCAGCAGAGCTAACTATGGCTACACCTTC CASRANYGYTF
TRBJ1-5 - - TRBV10-3 TGTGCCATCAGTGGCGGAGGGAAGAATCAGCCCCAGCATTTT CAISGGGKNQPQHF
TRBJ1-2 - TRBD1 TRBV10-2 TGCGCCAGCAGCGGACAGGGGGTTGATGGCTACACCTTC CASSGQGVDGYTF
TRBJ2-1 once TRBD2 TRBV7-8 TGTGCCAGCAGCTTATGGGGACTAGCGATTGAGCAGTTCTTC CASSLWGLAIEQFF
TRBJ2-1 once - TRBV27 TGTGCCAGCAAGGGGGGGAGCTCCTACAATGAGCAGTTCTTC CASKGGSSYNEQFF
TRBJ2-7 - - TRBV30 TGTGCCTGGGCGATTGGACCCTGGACTTACGAGCAGTACTTC CAWAIGPWTYEQYF
TRBJ2-5 once - TRBV29-1 TGCAGCGTCCTTTACTCGGCTGGAGAGACCCAGTACTTC CSVLYSAGETQYF
TRBJ2-1 - TRBD2 TRBV19 TGTGCCAGTAATTGGGGGAGGGCCTACAATGAGCAGTTCTTC CASNWGRAYNEQFF
TRBJ1-1 - - TRBV5-4 TGTGCCAGCAGCTCCATGGGGGGATTGAACACTGAAGCTTTCTTT CASSSMGGLNTEAFF
TRBJ2-7 - TRBD1 TRBV27 TGTGCCAGCACGGGACAGGGGTACGAGCAGTACTTC CASTGQGYEQYF
TRBJ2-2 - - TRBV6-5 TGTGCCAGCAGCTACTCCGGAGGAGTAACCGGGGAGCTGTTTTTT CASSYSGGVTGELFF
TRBJ2-7 - - TRBV5-4 TGTGCCAGCAGCTTGTATGGGTCGGCCTACGAGCAGTACTTC CASSLYGSAYEQYF
TRBJ2-5 - TRBD2 TRBV7-9 TGTGCCAGCAGCTTAGAGCCTAGCGGGGAGACCCAGTACTTC CASSLEPSGETQYF
TRBJ2-3 - - TRBV2 TGTGCCAGCAGTCCCACCTTCGGCACAGATACGCAGTATTTT CASSPTFGTDTQYF
TRBJ2-1 - TRBD1 TRBV5-5 TGTGCCAGCAGCCCCCGACAGGGAATATACAATGAGCAGTTCTTC CASSPRQGIYNEQFF
TRBJ2-7 - TRBD1 TRBV29-1 TGCAGCGTAGGGACAGGACCGAGCTCCTACGAGCAGTACTTC CSVGTGPSSYEQYF
TRBJ1-2 - TRBD1 TRBV5-8 TGTGCCAGCAGCTCGGACAGGGGGAACTCTGGCTACACCTTC CASSSDRGNSGYTF
TRBJ2-2 once - TRBV30 TGTGCCTGGAGTTCTGGGGCCGGGGAGCTGTTTTTT CAWSSGAGELFF
TRBJ2-7 - TRBD2 TRBV19 TGTGCCAGTAGTATGTCTAGCGGGGGTCAGCCCCACTTC CASSMSSGGQPHF
TRBJ2-7 - TRBD1 TRBV27 TGTGCCAGCAGTACCGGACAGGGGGCCCCCTACGAGCAGTACTTC CASSTGQGAPYEQYF
TRBJ2-7 - - TRBV7-9 TGTGCCAGCAGCTTAGACCTAAATACCTACGAGCAGTACTTC CASSLDLNTYEQYF
TRBJ2-7 - TRBD2 TRBV5-1 TGCGCCAGCAGCTTGGAAGGTAGCGGGGGGGCGGACGAGCAGTACTTC CASSLEGSGGADEQYF
TRBJ2-7 - - TRBV6-1 TGTGCCAGCAGTGCCCCCGAACAGGGTCTCTACGAGCAGTACTTC CASSAPEQGLYEQYF